The T cell receptor beta chain under discussion was sequenced for a study of blood T cell repertoires in COVID-19. Participants were aged roughly 18 to 90 years from about two dozen US areas. Participants were placed into cohorts based on the clinical history they reported. Before being deemed recovered, Cohort 3 donors had two negative PCRs, clearance, or symptom resolution. Sequenced by immunoSEQ multiplex PCR; TCRdb stores in-frame clones only, minus some. The table lists fewer than 400,000 clones, about nine tenths of them singletons. This clone occurred many times. Trimming took 2 bases from V and 8 from J; bases not matched to a gene: 8. This CDR3 comprises 16 residues. CDR1 and CDR2 (germline): SGHRS, YFSETQ.

The sequence was obtained from a woman aged 18 to 35 who had recovered from COVID-19. Sequencing used PBMCs or T cells enriched from blood (not recorded which). The chain is built from TRBV5-1 and TRBJ1-6; 9 bases are shared with TRBD1. CDR3 residues: CASSFYRDRDYSPLHF. DNA for the CDR3: TGCGCCAGCAGCTTCTACCGGGACAGGGATTATTCACCCCTCCACTTT. The complete variable domain, with remaining parts taken from reference TRBV5-1 and TRBJ1-6, reads KAGVTQTPRYLIKTRGQQVTLSCSPISGHRSVSWYQQTPGQGLQFLFEYFSETQRNKGNFPGRFSGRQFSNSRSEMNVSTLELGDSALYLCASSFYRDRDYSPLHFGNGTRLTVT.